This T cell receptor (beta chain) is from a study of T cells in Graves' hyperthyroidism and ophthalmopathy. The CDR3 has 14 residues. V was clipped by 2 bases and J by 8 bases; unmatched bases: 9. Germline assignment: CDR1 SGDLS and CDR2 YYNGEE. This clonotype was observed many times. No antigen is known for it. Researchers took RNA transcripts and amplified the TCR beta CDR3 regions from them. In the first-round RT-PCR of the TCR CDR3, the HTBI primer set was used. TCRdb analysed the multiplex PCR reads with MiXCR anew, one entry per CDR3 protein. The sample gives about 510,000 distinct CDR3 sequences, 11% to 15% of which show up once; over 11% is in the top ten. General study results and limits: Model-based prediction identified ophthalmopathy a median about 6 months prior to its onset. Most clonotypes that expanded in the thyroid above 0.001 also showed up in blood.

With a duration under 2 months, the hyperthyroidism was newly diagnosed in patients aged 18 to 65. This sequence was found in a woman aged 40-49 years with Graves' hyperthyroidism. The chain couples TRBV9 to TRBJ1-2, with 7 bases fitting TRBD1. Sequenced sample: blood. The CDR3 loop reads CASSVRTGVGGYTF. As DNA, the CDR3 is TGTGCCAGCAGCGTCCGAACAGGGGTGGGAGGCTACACCTTC.